The 28 T cell receptor beta chains below all came from one sample that was sequenced in a study of immune heterogeneity within non-small cell lung tumors. It was with 32 V and 13 J primers that multiplex PCR amplified TCR beta CDR3. TCRdb analysed the multiplex PCR reads with MiXCR anew, one entry per CDR3 protein. The sample contains tens of thousands of distinct CDR3 sequences, 25% to 30% of which appear only once. Bulk tumor genomic DNA (around 640 ng per sample) served as template. Several spatially distant biopsies were obtained per primary tumor intraoperatively. With untreated, newly diagnosed non-small cell lung cancer, the patients went on to undergo curative surgery. Sequencing input: lung tumor tissue. The receptor source for this set is a man aged 35 to 55 with non-small cell lung cancer.

This clonotype was recorded many times. This chain links TRBV7-8 with TRBJ1-6, with TRBD1 identical over 7 bases. The V and J ends lost 0 bases and 0 bases, in that order; junction bases with no gene match: 5. The CDR3 contains 18 residues. Germline CDR1 SGHVS, CDR2 FQNEAQ. DNA of the CDR3: TGTGCCAGCAGCTTAGCGGGACAGAGTAGCTCCTATAATTCACCCCTCCACTTT. Amino acids: CASSLAGQSSSYNSPLHF.

On this clonotype itself: At one end, the junction sequence differs from germline, possibly due to a read error. The rearrangement joins TRBV5-4 to TRBJ2-7, with TRBD2 matching 9 bases. The germline CDR1 and CDR2 sequences are SGHNT and YYREEE (reference sequence). The CDR3 is 15 amino acids. This CDR3 is CASSFGGGRAYEKYF. The CDR3 DNA is TGTGCCAGCAGCTTCGGGGGCGGGAGGGCCTACGAGAAGTACTTC. The full variable domain, its missing parts supplied by reference TRBV5-4 and TRBJ2-7, is ETGVTQSPTHLIKTRGQQVTLRCSSQSGHNTVSWYQQALGQGPQFIFQYYREEENGRGNFPPRFSGLQFPNYSSELNVNALELDDSALYLCASSFGGGRAYEKYFGPGTRLTVT.

This clonotype occurred a few times. The rearrangement links TRBV5-6 to TRBJ2-1, with D tentatively TRBD1 (6 bases). CDR3 size: 13 residues. Germline values: CDR1 SGHDT, CDR2 YYEEEE. V was cut by 3 bases and J by 4 bases, with 8 bases left in between. The CDR3 protein is CASSYGQYNEQFF. The CDR3 DNA reads TGTGCCAGCAGCTATGGACAGTACAATGAGCAGTTCTTC.

This clonotype was observed at least ten times. The V and J genes are TRBV12-3 or TRBV12-4 and TRBJ2-1, with D possibly TRBD1 on 8 matching bases. Trimming removed 6 bases at V and 9 bases at J, with 15 bases between. The CDR3 sequence is 13 residues long. The CDR3 loop reads CASSYRGGIEQFF. DNA of the CDR3: TGTGCCAGCAGCTACAGGGGGGGAATTGAGCAGTTCTTC.

Worth noting for this clonotype: At one end, the junction sequence differs from germline, possibly due to a read error. The chain is built from TRBV12-3 or TRBV12-4 and TRBJ2-3; TRBD1 matches 9 bases. This CDR3 has 16 residues. CDR3 residues: CASSTGTGTVTDTQYF. Written as DNA, the CDR3 is TGTGCCAGCAGCACCGGGACAGGGACTGTCACAGACACGCAGTATTTT.

This clonotype showed up many times. The CDR3 DNA reads TGTGCCAGCAGTCTCGGTGGGGGGAACACTGAAGCTTTCTTT. Protein: CASSLGGGNTEAFF. This rearrangement joins TRBV27 to TRBJ1-1; D is possibly TRBD1 (5 bases). CDR3 length: 14 amino acids. V lost 5 bases, J lost 1 base, and 11 bases lay in between. From germline, CDR1 is MNHEY and CDR2 SMNVEV (reference sequence).

This chain connects TRBV6-2 or TRBV6-3 to TRBJ1-1, with D unresolved. This CDR3 has 13 residues. Germline V CDR1 and CDR2: MNHEY, SVGEGT. V was cut by 4 bases and J by 1 base, with 7 bases left in between. In DNA form, the CDR3 reads TGTGCCAGCAGTTCGGGCCCGAACACTGAAGCTTTCTTT. Protein sequence: CASSSGPNTEAFF.

J is TRBJ2-5 and V is TRBV11-2, with 9 bases identical to TRBD1. The V gene's germline CDR1 is SGHAT and CDR2 FQNNGV. The CDR3 has 14 amino acids. Trimming cost V 1 base and J 5 bases; bases outside gene matches: 2. This CDR3 is CASSLVGQGETQYF. The CDR3 coding sequence is TGTGCCAGCAGCTTAGTAGGACAGGGGGAGACCCAGTACTTC.

The sample holds many counts of this clonotype. The chain links TRBV7-2 to TRBJ1-6; 9 nucleotides align to TRBD1. From germline, CDR1 is SGHTA and CDR2 FQGNSA. V lost 5 bases, J lost 8 bases, and 4 bases stayed unmatched. The CDR3 covers 14 residues. CDR3 nucleotides: TGTGCCAGCAGCCCCCGACAGGGGGATTCACCCCTCCACTTT. Amino acids: CASSPRQGDSPLHF.

This clonotype came up once. Given a much more abundant clone one base away, this may be a read error. This chain links TRBV24-1 with TRBJ2-7; TRBD2 is a possible D gene (7 bases). The V end was cut by 9 bases, the J end by 5 bases, with 13 bases between. CDR3 length equals 12 residues. The germline V gene has CDR1 KGHDR and CDR2 SFDVKD. In DNA, the CDR3 is TGTGCCACCCGGGGGGCCGGGAACGAGCAGTACTTC. Translating gives CATRGAGNEQYF.

This clonotype came up once. This sequence may be a read error, since a much larger clone differs from it by one base. The J gene is TRBJ1-5, the V gene TRBV12-3 or TRBV12-4; TRBD1 might be the D (6 bases). Trimming left V 0 bases short and J 5 bases short, with 11 bases between. The CDR3 runs 15 residues. The chain's CDR3 is CASSLAAQGHQPQHF. Here the CDR3 DNA reads TGTGCCAGCAGTTTAGCGGCACAGGGACATCAGCCCCAGCATTTT.

This clonotype was seen repeatedly, ten times or more. The V call is TRBV3-1, the J call TRBJ1-2; 9 bases fit TRBD1. From germline, CDR1 is LGHDT and CDR2 YNNKEL (reference sequence). J gave up 4 bases and V 6 bases, and 9 bases lay outside the gene matches. CDR3 length equals 15 residues. This CDR3 reads CASRATGTGSYGYTF. The CDR3 nucleotides are TGTGCCAGCAGAGCAACCGGGACAGGGAGCTATGGCTACACCTTC.

On this clonotype: One junction end does not reproduce the germline sequence, and a read error may be involved. This chain links TRBV20-1 with TRBJ1-5, with 10 nucleotides matching TRBD1. The CDR3 length is 12 residues. Germline CDR1 DFQATT, CDR2 SNEGSKA (reference sequence). CDR3 DNA sequence: TGCAGTGCGACAGGGGGCAATCAGCACCAGCATTTT. It is translated as CSATGGNQHQHF.

A word on this clonotype: The junction does not match germline at one end; this may be a read error. V and J are TRBV7-9 and TRBJ2-2; 7 bases are shared with TRBD2. The CDR3 has 16 residues. Per germline, CDR1 SEHNR and CDR2 FQNEAQ (reference sequence). CDR3 coding DNA: TGTGCCAACAGCTTATGGTGGGAGGGACTCGGCGGGAAGCTGTTTTTT. Translation gives CANSLWWEGLGGKLFF.

Of note for this clonotype: A read error is possible here, since a much larger clone lies one base away. The J gene is TRBJ2-1, the V gene TRBV12-3 or TRBV12-4; 8 bases fit TRBD1. V shed 3 bases, J shed 9 bases, and the junction held 13 bases outside the gene matches. This CDR3 region has 16 residues. In DNA, the CDR3 is TGTGCCAGCAGTTTTCTAGTGGCAGGGGGCCGGGGTGAGCAGTTCTTC. Its protein is CASSFLVAGGRGEQFF.

This clonotype appeared a single time. This may come from a read error, since a much larger clone is one base off. The chain has TRBV20-1 and TRBJ2-3; 8 nucleotides align to TRBD2. The V segment lost 3 bases and the J segment 2 bases; nucleotides outside the gene matches: 7. This CDR3 comprises 15 residues. The germline gives CDR1 DFQATT, CDR2 SNEGSKA (reference sequence). The CDR3 DNA is TGCAGTGCTAGTGTAGCGGGGAGGAACACAGATACGCAGTATTTT. Residues: CSASVAGRNTDTQYF.

This clonotype turned up a few times. The rearrangement links TRBV5-1 to TRBJ1-1; D unresolved. This CDR3 spans 14 amino acids. Trimming took off 3 bases at V and 3 bases at J, with 12 bases between the two ends. Germline V lookup: CDR1 SGHRS, CDR2 YFSETQ. CDR3 DNA sequence: TGCGCCAGCAGCTCGGGCCCACGGGACACTGAAGCTTTCTTT. It yields the protein CASSSGPRDTEAFF.

This clonotype was counted many times. The V gene is TRBV9, the J gene TRBJ2-7; 8 nucleotides line up with TRBD2. V shed 4 bases, J shed 6 bases, and the junction held 6 bases outside the gene matches. Germline values: CDR1 SGDLS, CDR2 YYNGEE. CDR3 length: 13 residues. This CDR3 reads CASSSGLALEQYF. CDR3 nucleotide sequence: TGTGCCAGCAGCTCAGGACTAGCTCTCGAGCAGTACTTC. The full variable domain, in which reference TRBV9 and TRBJ2-7 provide the parts outside the CDR3, is DSGVTQTPKHLITATGQRVTLRCSPRSGDLSVYWYQQSLDQGLQFLIQYYNGEERAKGNILERFSAQQFPDLHSELNLSSLELGDSALYFCASSSGLALEQYFGPGTRLTVT.

In this sample, this clonotype turned up a few times. The chain uses TRBV30 and TRBJ2-2, with 12 bases identical to TRBD2. This CDR3 spans 17 amino acids. Germline loops: CDR1 GTSNPN, CDR2 SVGIG (reference sequence). Germline trimming cut 0 bases from V and 5 bases from J; bases unmatched to any gene: 7. CDR3 protein: CAWSVRASGRGTGELFF. CDR3 bases: TGTGCCTGGAGTGTACGCGCTAGCGGGAGGGGTACCGGGGAGCTGTTTTTT.

This clonotype was detected only a few times. This chain links TRBV11-2 with TRBJ2-7; TRBD2 is a possible D gene (6 bases). The CDR3 has 15 residues. Trimming took 4 bases from V and 7 from J, leaving 20 bases between them. From germline, CDR1 is SGHAT and CDR2 FQNNGV. CDR3 protein: CASSSSGTGQREQYF. CDR3 nucleotides: TGTGCCAGCAGCTCTTCCGGGACTGGGCAGAGAGAGCAGTACTTC.

The chain employs TRBV30 and TRBJ1-2; D unresolved. V shed 3 bases and J shed 4 bases, with 15 bases lying between them. The CDR3 sequence is 14 residues long. Germline loops: CDR1 GTSNPN, CDR2 SVGIG (reference sequence). In nucleotides, the CDR3 is TGTGCCTGGAGGCCCCTGGGAAGCAGCTATGGCTACACCTTC. This encodes CAWRPLGSSYGYTF.

Notes on this clonotype: At one boundary the junction diverges from the germline segment, which might be a read error. The CDR3 loop is CVSSQDRVQGGNQPQHF. CDR3 in DNA: TGCGTCAGCAGCCAAGATCGGGTACAGGGCGGCAATCAGCCCCAGCATTTT. V gene TRBV4-1 combines with J gene TRBJ1-5; perhaps TRBD1 as D (6 bases). Germline V CDR1 and CDR2: MGHRA, YSYEKL. The CDR3 totals 17 residues.

Points on this clonotype: Just one base apart from a much larger clone, this may be a read error. The chain joins TRBV11-2 to TRBJ2-1; perhaps TRBD2 as D (6 bases). Germline loops: CDR1 SGHAT, CDR2 FQNNGV. The CDR3 runs 13 residues. Trimming took 10 bases from V and 9 from J, leaving 19 bases between them. The CDR3 region has the DNA TGTGCCAACAACCCCGGCGGGATGCTTGAGCAGTTCTTC. Protein product: CANNPGGMLEQFF. Variable domain in full (rest from reference TRBV11-2 and TRBJ2-1): EAGVAQSPRYKIIEKRQSVAFWCNPISGHATLYWYQQILGQGPKLLIQFQNNGVVDDSQLPKDRFSAERLKGVDSTLKIQPAKLEDSAVYLCANNPGGMLEQFFGPGTRLTVL.

This clonotype was seen a few times. The V call is TRBV5-6, the J call TRBJ2-7, with D possibly being TRBD2 (6 bases). The CDR3 extends over 16 amino acids. V was pared by 0 bases and J by 0 bases, with 13 bases between. Per the germline V gene, CDR1 is SGHDT and CDR2 is YYEEEE. CDR3 protein: CASSLAGLRSSYEQYF. CDR3 nucleotide sequence: TGTGCCAGCAGCTTGGCCGGACTACGCAGCTCCTACGAGCAGTACTTC.

This clonotype was picked up a small number of times. This chain connects TRBV20-1 to TRBJ1-1; the D gene is possibly TRBD1 (5 bases). Trimming took 1 base from V and 11 from J, leaving 8 bases between them. Germline V gives CDR1 DFQATT, CDR2 SNEGSKA (reference sequence). The CDR3 sequence is 10 residues long. CDR3 sequence reads: CSARAPGAFF. As DNA, the CDR3 is TGCAGTGCTAGAGCTCCAGGGGCTTTCTTT.

The chain uses TRBV7-3 and TRBJ2-3, with D perhaps being TRBD1 or TRBD2 (6 bases each). Germline V lookup: CDR1 SGHTA, CDR2 FQGTGA. V lost 8 bases, J lost 2 bases, and 17 bases lay in between. The CDR3 runs 15 residues. The CDR3 reads CASSRGLGNTDTQYF. The CDR3 DNA sequence: TGTGCCAGCTCCAGGGGACTTGGGAACACAGATACGCAGTATTTT. Combining the CDR3 with reference TRBV7-3 and TRBJ2-3 gives the whole variable domain GAGVSQTPSNKVTEKGKYVELRCDPISGHTALYWYRQSLGQGPEFLIYFQGTGAADDSGLPNDRFFAVRPEGSVSTLKIQRTERGDSAVYLCASSRGLGNTDTQYFGPGTRLTVL.

The chain is built from TRBV5-6 and TRBJ2-7; maybe TRBD2 (6 bases). V was cut by 0 bases and J by 2 bases, with 15 bases left in between. Germline CDR1 reads SGHDT; CDR2 reads YYEEEE. There are 16 residues in the CDR3. Here the CDR3 reads CASSLVPGVQPYEQYF. CDR3 coding DNA: TGTGCCAGCAGCTTGGTCCCGGGAGTGCAACCCTACGAGCAGTACTTC.

Judged by abundance, this clonotype is medium-sized. The chain combines TRBV28 with TRBJ2-7; tentatively, D is TRBD1 (6 bases). V dropped 4 bases and J dropped 4 bases, with 20 bases sitting between them. Germline CDR1 reads MDHEN; CDR2 reads SYDVKM. The CDR3 is 16 amino acids. Here the CDR3 DNA reads TGTGCCAGCAGTTCATGGACGGACAGCCTTATGTACGAGCAGTACTTC. Translated, it gives CASSSWTDSLMYEQYF.